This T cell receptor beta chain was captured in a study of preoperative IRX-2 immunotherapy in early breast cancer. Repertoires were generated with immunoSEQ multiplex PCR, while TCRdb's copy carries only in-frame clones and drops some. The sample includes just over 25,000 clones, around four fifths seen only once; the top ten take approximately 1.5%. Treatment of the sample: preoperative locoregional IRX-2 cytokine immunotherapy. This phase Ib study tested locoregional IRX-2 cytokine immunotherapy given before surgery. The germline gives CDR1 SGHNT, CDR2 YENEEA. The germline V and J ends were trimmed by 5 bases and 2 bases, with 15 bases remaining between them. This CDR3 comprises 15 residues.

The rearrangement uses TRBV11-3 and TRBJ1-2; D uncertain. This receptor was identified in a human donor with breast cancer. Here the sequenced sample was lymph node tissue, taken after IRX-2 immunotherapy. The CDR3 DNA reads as TGTGCCAGCAGCCCGGGCGCGGGATTAAACTATGGCTACACCTTC. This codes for CASSPGAGLNYGYTF.